This T cell receptor (beta chain) is from a study of T-cell memory formation after mild COVID-19. This clonotype was recorded at least ten times. Germline assignment: CDR1 SGHVS and CDR2 FNYEAQ. With 5 bases removed from V and 9 bases from J, the gap between germline ends came to 23 bases. The CDR3 runs to 16 residues. TCRdb called the 5' RACE reads again in MiXCR, with one record for every CDR3 protein. The top ten clones hold less than 30% of a sample with 30,000 to 45,000 distinct CDR3 sequences, approximately 10% of them seen once. The sequence was obtained from a man aged 18 to 30 who had mild COVID-19 (a few samples of this study predate the infection). Cell type and time point are not known. The chain uses TRBV7-6 and TRBJ2-1; D may correspond to TRBD1 or TRBD2 (5 bases each). Sequencing input: PBMCs or a T cell subset sorted from them (not recorded which). In DNA, the CDR3 is TGTGCCAGCAGCGACGGCCGGGACCCTTCCCGTCTTGAGCAGTTCTTC. The encoded protein is CASSDGRDPSRLEQFF. The full variable domain, rest sourced from reference TRBV7-6 and TRBJ2-1, is GAGVSQSPRYKVTKRGQDVALRCDPISGHVSLYWYRQALGQGPEFLTYFNYEAQQDKSGLPNDRFSAERPEGSISTLTIQRTEQRDSAMYRCASSDGRDPSRLEQFFGPGTRLTVL.